The following is a T cell receptor beta chain sequence with its context. As yet, its antigen is unknown. Among the roughly 120 subjects of the validation cohort, separate from the roughly 700-subject first cohort, were the donors. This sample is drawn from a study of cytomegalovirus exposure and HLA in healthy donors. Overall study findings and caveats: As was reported, the classifier diagnosed cytomegalovirus status with high specificity and sensitivity.

CDR1 and CDR2 (germline): SGHVS, FNYEAQ. The CDR3 loop spans 16 amino acids. Trimming at V came to 1 base and at J to 5 bases, leaving 9 bases not matched to a gene. Data came from immunoSEQ multiplex PCR; TCRdb stores just in-frame clones and leaves some out. Among roughly 170,000 clones listed, around 81% were seen once. This receptor was obtained from a woman aged 18-29 years in good health and CMV-seropositive. This chain uses TRBV7-6 with TRBJ2-7; 9 bases match TRBD2. The sample consisted of PBMCs. The CDR3 nucleotides read TGTGCCAGCAGCTTAGAGCCTAGCGGGGTTTCCCACGAGCAGTACTTC. Translated, it gives CASSLEPSGVSHEQYF.